This T cell receptor (beta chain) is drawn from a study of identical twins. Findings and caveats of the study: Among monozygotic twins, out-of-frame TCR alpha sharing exceeded what models predicted. Conclusions came from cross-sectional statistical analysis, not from following the same donors. Out-of-frame alpha sequences shared by twins were enriched for low generation probability.

Addition of a universal primer site occurred through template switching, and cDNA carried unique molecular identifiers. TCRdb used MiXCR to reprocess the 5' RACE reads, holding one entry per CDR3 protein. The sample consists of 250,000 or so distinct CDR3 sequences, about 8% of them appearing once. In its sample, this clonotype was seen many times. Its specificity is not known. The same data also contributed to another study, on yellow fever vaccine responses in identical twins.

The TCR sequence derives from a woman younger than 35 in good health. The source material was CD8+ T cells sorted from blood.

CDR3 loop: CAISESPRLAGTDTQYF. CDR3 DNA sequence: TGTGCCATCAGTGAGTCTCCCCGACTAGCTGGCACAGATACGCAGTATTTT. The rearrangement links TRBV10-3 to TRBJ2-3; 7 bases fit TRBD2. Germline CDR1 ENHRY, CDR2 SYGVKD. This CDR3 spans 17 amino acids. The trim removed 0 bases at V and 1 base at J, leaving 7 bases unmatched.